Presented here are 25 T cell receptor beta chains from one specimen sequenced in a study of blood T cell repertoires in COVID-19. Generated by immunoSEQ multiplex PCR, the TCRdb table keeps only in-frame clones and is missing some. Seen here are 140,000 or so clones, around nine tenths observed once, and the top ten hold around 1.7%. The material sequenced was peripheral blood. The receptors were gathered from a woman between 50 and 59 years old with acute or convalescent COVID-19.

This rearrangement joins TRBV18 to TRBJ2-7, with a weak D call TRBD1 (5 bases). Germline CDR1 KGHSH, CDR2 LQKENI. V lost 0 bases and J lost 7, with 16 bases in between. This CDR3 is 15 amino acids long. The CDR3 loop reads CASSPPYSTVGEQYF. The CDR3 nucleotides are TGTGCCAGCTCACCACCGTACTCGACAGTTGGGGAGCAGTACTTC.

The chain is built from TRBV6-6 and TRBJ1-3, with 7 bases fitting TRBD1. This CDR3 is 13 amino acids long. The ends lost 6 bases at V and 4 bases at J; junction bases unmatched: 3. Germline V gene lookup returns CDR1 MNHNY and CDR2 SVGAGI (reference sequence). CDR3 sequence (DNA): TGTGCCAGCAGCGGGACAGAGGGAAACACCATATATTTT. This translates into CASSGTEGNTIYF.

The rearrangement uses TRBV5-1 and TRBJ1-1; tentatively, D is TRBD1 (6 bases). Trimming removed 3 bases at V and 1 base at J, with 13 bases between. The CDR3 spans 15 residues. Germline CDR1 reads SGHRS; CDR2 reads YFSETQ. The CDR3 here is CASSSQGPPNTEAFF. The DNA of the CDR3 is TGCGCCAGCAGCTCCCAGGGGCCCCCGAACACTGAAGCTTTCTTT.

The V gene is TRBV5-1, the J gene TRBJ2-1; no definite D call. CDR3 length: 18 residues. Trimming stripped 0 bases from V and 0 bases from J, with 16 bases between. Germline CDR1 reads SGHRS; CDR2 reads YFSETQ. The CDR3 region has the DNA TGCGCCAGCAGCTTGGAATTTGGCGGCTCCAACTCCTACAATGAGCAGTTCTTC. Protein product: CASSLEFGGSNSYNEQFF.

CDR3 coding DNA: TGTGCCAGCAGTTTATCGAGCGGATTTAACTATGGCTACACCTTC. This translates into CASSLSSGFNYGYTF. This rearrangement joins TRBV27 to TRBJ1-2; D remains ambiguous. V was clipped by 0 bases and J by 1 base, with 9 bases between them. The CDR3 loop spans 15 amino acids. Germline loops: CDR1 MNHEY, CDR2 SMNVEV (reference sequence).

V and J are TRBV6-4 and TRBJ2-3; D remains unclear. Germline loops: CDR1 MRHNA, CDR2 SNTAGT. CDR3 length equals 14 residues. Trimming shortened V by 3 bases and J by 0 bases, and 7 bases separated the two germline ends. In nucleotides, the CDR3 is TGTGCCAGCAGTGAATCCCATAGCACAGATACGCAGTATTTT. Translated: CASSESHSTDTQYF.

The J gene is TRBJ1-1, the V gene TRBV7-2; D call uncertain. This CDR3 has 13 amino acids. Germline lookup yields CDR1 SGHTA and CDR2 FQGNSA. V was cut by 1 base and J by 4 bases, with 7 bases left in between. The CDR3 loop is CASSLVSSTEAFF. CDR3 sequence (DNA): TGTGCCAGCAGCTTAGTTAGCTCCACTGAAGCTTTCTTT.

This clone was found once. The V and J genes are TRBV28 and TRBJ2-3; D is ambiguous. The CDR3 is 14 amino acids. Trimming left V 5 bases short and J 8 bases short, with 17 bases between. Germline values: CDR1 MDHEN, CDR2 SYDVKM. CDR3 residues: CASSRHSLDGTQYF. Here the CDR3 DNA reads TGTGCCAGCAGTCGACACTCCTTGGATGGTACGCAGTATTTT.

The J gene is TRBJ2-3, the V gene TRBV19; the match to TRBD1 covers 8 bases. V was pared by 4 bases and J by 2 bases, with 5 bases of the junction left unmatched. CDR3 length equals 15 residues. From germline, CDR1 is LNHDA and CDR2 SQIVND (reference sequence). Written as DNA, the CDR3 is TGTGCCAGTAGTACCCAGACAGGGGTCACAGATACGCAGTATTTT. Amino acids: CASSTQTGVTDTQYF. Based on the CDR3 plus reference TRBV19 and TRBJ2-3, the full variable domain is DGGITQSPKYLFRKEGQNVTLSCEQNLNHDAMYWYRQDPGQGLRLIYYSQIVNDFQKGDIAEGYSVSREKKESFPLTVTSAQKNPTAFYLCASSTQTGVTDTQYFGPGTRLTVL.

With regard to this clone: The same CDR3 arises from other DNA sequences in this sample as well. This sequence joins TRBV14 and TRBJ2-1, with 9 bases aligning to TRBD2. V was pared by 2 bases and J by 8 bases, with 7 bases of the junction left unmatched. This CDR3 is built from 15 residues. Germline-derived CDR1 and CDR2 are SGHDN and FVKESK. In DNA form, the CDR3 reads TGTGCCAGCAGCCAAACCGCGGGGGGGCGGGATGAGCAGTTCTTC. Residues: CASSQTAGGRDEQFF.

This clone was picked up one time. V is TRBV5-4 and J is TRBJ1-6, with TRBD1 identical over 9 bases. Unmatched junction bases numbered 1, after V lost 4 bases and J lost 5 bases. Germline V gives CDR1 SGHNT, CDR2 YYREEE (reference sequence). CDR3 length: 14 residues. The CDR3 nucleotides are TGTGCCAGCAGCCGGGACAGGGATAATTCACCCCTCCACTTT. Translated: CASSRDRDNSPLHF.

This chain connects TRBV7-2 to TRBJ1-1, with TRBD1 matching over 7 bases. Losses at the gene ends were 0 bases for V and 3 bases for J; bases not matched to a gene: 1. This CDR3 spans 14 amino acids. CDR1 SGHTA and CDR2 FQGNSA come from the germline V gene. The CDR3 sequence is CASSLAQGDTEAFF. CDR3 bases: TGTGCCAGCAGCTTAGCCCAGGGGGACACTGAAGCTTTCTTT.

This clone was detected once. The J gene is TRBJ1-1, the V gene TRBV5-1; TRBD1 is a possible D gene (5 bases). The CDR3 consists of 14 residues. Germline V gene data show CDR1 as SGHRS and CDR2 as YFSETQ. V was clipped by 4 bases and J by 4 bases, with 14 bases between them. CDR3 amino acids: CASSVSRGGTEAFF. The CDR3 bases are TGCGCCAGCAGCGTGTCTAGGGGCGGCACTGAAGCTTTCTTT. The full variable domain, rest sourced from reference TRBV5-1 and TRBJ1-1, is KAGVTQTPRYLIKTRGQQVTLSCSPISGHRSVSWYQQTPGQGLQFLFEYFSETQRNKGNFPGRFSGRQFSNSRSEMNVSTLELGDSALYLCASSVSRGGTEAFFGQGTRLTVV.

CDR3 residues: CASQTVNSGNTIYF. In nucleotides, the CDR3 is TGTGCCAGCCAGACAGTGAACTCTGGAAACACCATATATTTT. The rearrangement joins TRBV14 to TRBJ1-3, with a tentative D call TRBD1 (5 bases). The CDR3 totals 14 residues. Trimming pared 8 bases from V and 0 bases from J, leaving 11 bases between. The V gene's germline CDR1 is SGHDN and CDR2 FVKESK.

The chain carries TRBV6-5 and TRBJ2-7; 9 positions agree with TRBD1. V dropped 4 bases and J dropped 5; count of bases not matched to a gene: 6. Per the germline V gene, CDR1 is MNHEY and CDR2 is SVGAGI. The CDR3 is 14 residues long. The CDR3 loop reads CASSSGTGSHEQYF. The CDR3 nucleotides read TGTGCCAGCAGTTCCGGGACAGGGTCCCACGAGCAGTACTTC.

The chain has TRBV7-3 and TRBJ1-1, with 8 bases identical to TRBD1. Germline V gene sequence: CDR1 SGHTA, CDR2 FQGTGA. With 5 bases clipped from V and 7 bases from J, the junction kept 12 bases outside the gene matches. The CDR3 spans 15 residues. CDR3 in DNA: TGTGCCAGCAGCCAAGGTGGGACAGGAGGGATTGAAGCTTTCTTT. Translating gives CASSQGGTGGIEAFF.

V is TRBV27 and J is TRBJ2-7; the match to TRBD2 covers 13 bases. Germline V gene lookup returns CDR1 MNHEY and CDR2 SMNVEV (reference sequence). This CDR3 is built from 14 residues. V lost 6 bases, J lost 4 bases, and 3 bases stayed unmatched. CDR3 nucleotides: TGTGCCAGCAGGTGGACTAGCGGGGGATACGAGCAGTACTTC. Translation: CASRWTSGGYEQYF.

This clone was found once. The rearrangement uses TRBV12-3 or TRBV12-4 and TRBJ1-5; D is uncertain. Trimming stripped 2 bases from V and 7 bases from J, with 9 bases between. This CDR3 is built from 13 residues. Here the CDR3 DNA reads TGTGCCAGCAGTTTAAACTTAAAACAGCCCCAGCATTTT. Its translation is CASSLNLKQPQHF.

The rearrangement joins TRBV7-8 to TRBJ2-2; the D is unclear. The CDR3 runs 12 residues. V lost 5 bases to trimming and J lost 5 bases, with 6 bases between them. Germline CDR1 reads SGHVS; CDR2 reads FQNEAQ. CDR3 nucleotide sequence: TGTGCCAGCAGCAAGGAGACCGGGGAGCTGTTTTTT. It codes for CASSKETGELFF.

This clone was picked up a small number of times. This chain connects TRBV11-2 to TRBJ2-2; 12 nucleotides align to TRBD2. Germline V lookup: CDR1 SGHAT, CDR2 FQNNGV. This CDR3 has 17 residues. V lost 0 bases, J lost 5 bases, and 4 bases stayed unmatched. CDR3 loop: CASSLDGLAGTTGELFF. CDR3 bases: TGTGCCAGCAGCTTAGACGGACTAGCGGGAACTACCGGGGAGCTGTTTTTT.

The V call is TRBV3-1 (or the pseudogene TRBV3-2), the J call TRBJ2-3; D is unclear. The CDR3 extends over 13 amino acids. Trimming stripped 4 bases from V and 3 bases from J, with 8 bases between. CDR1 and CDR2 (germline): LGHDT, YNNKEL (reference sequence). For the CDR3, the DNA is TGTGCCAGCAGCCTCCTGAGGACAGATACGCAGTATTTT. It yields the protein CASSLLRTDTQYF.

J is TRBJ1-2 and V is TRBV6-5; 9 bases are a match to TRBD1. Germline V gene lookup returns CDR1 MNHEY and CDR2 SVGAGI. Trimming took 0 bases from V and 8 from J; bases not matched to a gene: 7. The CDR3 loop spans 15 amino acids. CDR3: CASSYSPGTGRGYTF. Here the CDR3 DNA reads TGTGCCAGCAGTTACTCTCCTGGGACAGGGAGAGGCTACACCTTC.

The rearrangement uses TRBV5-1 and TRBJ2-3; a possible D gene is TRBD2 (5 bases). Germline V CDR1 and CDR2: SGHRS, YFSETQ. CDR3 size: 13 residues. V lost 2 bases, J lost 4 bases, and 8 bases lay in between. The CDR3 here is CASSFGNADTQYF. The CDR3 bases are TGCGCCAGCAGCTTCGGGAACGCAGATACGCAGTATTTT. The full variable domain, with the rest looked up from reference TRBV5-1 and TRBJ2-3, is KAGVTQTPRYLIKTRGQQVTLSCSPISGHRSVSWYQQTPGQGLQFLFEYFSETQRNKGNFPGRFSGRQFSNSRSEMNVSTLELGDSALYLCASSFGNADTQYFGPGTRLTVL.

This clone was recorded only once. The chain couples TRBV19 to TRBJ1-5, with D tentatively TRBD1 (5 bases). The CDR3 consists of 15 residues. Germline V gene data show CDR1 as LNHDA and CDR2 as SQIVND (reference sequence). V was cut by 5 bases and J by 7 bases, with 18 bases left in between. CDR3 coding DNA: TGTGCCAGTAGTCCGGGGGGGTCGGGGAGACAGCCCCAGCATTTT. It encodes CASSPGGSGRQPQHF.

The CDR3 DNA reads TGTGCCAGCAGTCGGGACATGAACACTGAAGCTTTCTTT. Amino acid sequence: CASSRDMNTEAFF. The chain carries TRBV2 and TRBJ1-1, with D possibly TRBD1 on 6 matching bases. The CDR3 spans 13 residues. Germline lookup yields CDR1 SNHLY and CDR2 FYNNEI. Trimming removed 5 bases at V and 0 bases at J, with 7 bases between.